This T cell receptor (beta chain) originates from a study of blood T cell repertoires in COVID-19. Method: immunoSEQ multiplex PCR; TCRdb's copy keeps in-frame clones and lacks some. The data contain about 220,000 clones, 80% of them singletons. The CDR3 is 15 amino acids. The gene calls are TRBV21-1 and TRBJ2-7; TRBD1 reflects the table's D call only, with no check against the DNA. TRBV21-1 is shown as a pseudogene. The source of this sequence is a woman aged 70-85 years with acute or convalescent COVID-19. Input material: peripheral blood. The CDR3 protein is CASSIPRTGPYEQYV. CDR3 DNA sequence: TGTGCCAGCAGTATCCCACGGACAGGCCCCTACGAGCAGTACGTC.